This section outlines one T cell receptor beta chain sequence together with its context. This specimen belongs to a study of blood T cell repertoires in COVID-19. Study as a whole: The origin of the acute and convalescent COVID-19 samples was the United States, Italy and Spain.

Per the germline V gene, CDR1 is SGHNT and CDR2 is YENEEA. The junction had 8 bases not matched to a gene; V was cut back by 0 bases and J by 8 bases. This CDR3 has 16 amino acids. Per the original data handling: Quantification of nucleated cells was approximated via reference gene primer amplification. Clones were sequenced by immunoSEQ multiplex PCR, and TCRdb holds only the in-frame ones, with some missing. Clone size and the V and J calls come from that table; the DNA yielded D and trimming. The sample lists 150,000 to 200,000 clones; around 90% were seen once. This clonotype was obtained from a middle-aged man with acute or convalescent COVID-19. The chain carries TRBV11-3 and TRBJ2-1, with 9 bases that match TRBD2. Sequencing input: peripheral blood. CDR3: CASSLDRTSDRYEQFF. The CDR3 DNA is TGTGCCAGCAGCTTAGACAGGACTAGCGATAGGTATGAGCAGTTCTTC.